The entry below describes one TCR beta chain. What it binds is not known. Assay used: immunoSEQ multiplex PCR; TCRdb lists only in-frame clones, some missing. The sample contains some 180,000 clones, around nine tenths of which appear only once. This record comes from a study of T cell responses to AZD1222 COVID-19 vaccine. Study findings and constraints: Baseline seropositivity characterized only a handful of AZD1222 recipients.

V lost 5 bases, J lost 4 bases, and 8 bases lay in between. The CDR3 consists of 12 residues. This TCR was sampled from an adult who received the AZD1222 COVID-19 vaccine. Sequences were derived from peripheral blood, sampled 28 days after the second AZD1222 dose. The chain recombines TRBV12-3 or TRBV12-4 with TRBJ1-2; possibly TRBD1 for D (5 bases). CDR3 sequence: CASSPGSYGYTF. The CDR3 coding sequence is TGTGCCAGCAGTCCAGGGTCCTATGGCTACACCTTC.